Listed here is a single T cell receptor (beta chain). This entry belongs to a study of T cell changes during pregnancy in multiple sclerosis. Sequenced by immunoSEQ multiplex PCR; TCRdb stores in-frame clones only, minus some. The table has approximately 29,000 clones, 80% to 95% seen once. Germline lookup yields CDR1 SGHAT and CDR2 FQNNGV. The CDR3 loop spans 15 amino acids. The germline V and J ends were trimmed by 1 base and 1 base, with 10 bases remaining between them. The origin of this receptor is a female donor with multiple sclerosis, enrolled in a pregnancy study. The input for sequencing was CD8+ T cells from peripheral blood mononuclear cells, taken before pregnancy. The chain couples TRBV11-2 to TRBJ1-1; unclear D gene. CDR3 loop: CASSLVVFGNTEAFF. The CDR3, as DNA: TGTGCCAGCAGCTTAGTAGTTTTTGGGAACACTGAAGCTTTCTTT.